This TCR beta chain was sequenced during a study of CD8 T cells in Susac syndrome. With 8 bases clipped from V and 0 bases from J, the junction kept 9 bases outside the gene matches. This CDR3 contains 15 residues. Germline CDR1 LNHDA, CDR2 SQIVND (reference sequence). With random hexamers, reverse transcription was performed on about 0.45 to 1 ug of RNA. TCRdb re-derived calls from the immunoSEQ multiplex PCR reads in MiXCR, one entry per CDR3 protein. The data hold more than 95,000 distinct CDR3 sequences, with about 92% observed a single time. Source material: CD4+ T cells from PBMCs. This TCR was sampled from a human donor with multiple sclerosis. V is TRBV19 and J is TRBJ1-1; 7 positions agree with TRBD1. The CDR3 region is CASRQRQGLNTEAFF. As DNA, the CDR3 is TGTGCCAGTCGCCAAAGACAGGGCCTGAACACTGAAGCTTTCTTT.